Ten or more counts support the clone carrying this T cell receptor (beta chain). The use of genomic DNA as template underpinned the TCR beta VDJ and CDR3 profiling. TCRdb re-analysed the reads in MiXCR, keeping a single row per CDR3 protein. This table holds 160,000 or so distinct CDR3 sequences, more than 45% found once. This specimen belongs to a study of CD8+CD57+ T cells in acquired aplastic anemia. V was trimmed by 4 bases and J by 0 bases, leaving 15 bases between them. Germline lookup yields CDR1 SGHRS and CDR2 YFSETQ. The CDR3 runs to 16 residues. For sequencing, patients were chosen who had shown expansion of CD8+CD57+ cells by flow cytometry.

Sequencing used sorted CD4+, CD8+, or CD8+CD57+ T cells (not recorded which) from PBMCs. The clonotype comes from a human donor with aplastic anemia. This chain joins TRBV5-1 and TRBJ2-3; D remains ambiguous. In DNA form, the CDR3 reads TGCGCCAGCAGCACCCCACAGTTAACTAGCACAGATACGCAGTATTTT. The encoded protein is CASSTPQLTSTDTQYF.